This T cell receptor beta chain was observed in a study of shared clonotypes between healthy human individuals. The CDR3 is 16 residues long. CDR1 and CDR2 from the germline V gene are SGHDT and YYEEEE. V shed 3 bases and J shed 4 bases, with 20 bases lying between them. Generated by immunoSEQ multiplex PCR, the TCRdb table keeps only in-frame clones and is missing some. This table has 650,000 to 700,000 clones, around 91% appearing once. This clone was seen once. The sequence was obtained from a man younger than 30 in good health. Some clones in this sample may be carry-over from other donors' samples. This chain connects TRBV5-6 to TRBJ2-7; D unclear. The sequenced sample was memory CD8+ T cells from PBMCs. The sample's subset: CD45RO+ cells pooled with CCR7-negative TemRA cells. CDR3 nucleotides: TGTGCCAGCAGCTCACTAATTGGGGTACATCAATACGAGCAGTACTTC. Its protein is CASSSLIGVHQYEQYF.